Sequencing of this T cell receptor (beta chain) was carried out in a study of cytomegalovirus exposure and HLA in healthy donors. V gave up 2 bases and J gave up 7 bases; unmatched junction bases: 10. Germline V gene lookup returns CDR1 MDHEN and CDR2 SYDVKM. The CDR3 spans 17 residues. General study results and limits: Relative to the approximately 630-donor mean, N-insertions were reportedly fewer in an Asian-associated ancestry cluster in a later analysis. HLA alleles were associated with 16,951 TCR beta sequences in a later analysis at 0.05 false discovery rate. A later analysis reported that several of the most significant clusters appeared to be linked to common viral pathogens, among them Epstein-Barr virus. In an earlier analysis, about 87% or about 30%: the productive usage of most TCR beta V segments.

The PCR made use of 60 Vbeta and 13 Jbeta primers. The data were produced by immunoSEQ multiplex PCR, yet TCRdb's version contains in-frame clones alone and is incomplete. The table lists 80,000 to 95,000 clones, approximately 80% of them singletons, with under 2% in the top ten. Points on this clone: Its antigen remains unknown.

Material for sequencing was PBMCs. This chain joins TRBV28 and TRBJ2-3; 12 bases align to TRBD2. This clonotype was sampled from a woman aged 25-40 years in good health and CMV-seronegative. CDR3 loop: CASSLDKGLAGRNTQYF. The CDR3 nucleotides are TGTGCCAGCAGTTTAGACAAGGGACTAGCGGGCCGTAATACGCAGTATTTT.